This record covers a single TCR beta chain. Its antigen is not identified. This CDR3 is 14 amino acids long. Germline CDR1 is SGHRS and CDR2 is YFSETQ. This record belongs to a study of T cells expressing NK-cell markers. Study at large: Each TCR beta repertoire originated in sorted T cells that were CD3+CD56+NKG2C+, CD3+CD56+NKG2C- or CD3+CD56-NKG2C+. Findings and caveats of the study: Of the CD8+ T cell pool in 5 to 7 donors, roughly 1.0-8% was accounted for by dominant NKG2C+ clonotypes. Leadership of the CD3+CD56-NKG2C+ fraction also belonged to these clonotypes in four donors.

It was by 5'RACE template switching with UMIs that TCR beta cDNA was made. For each CDR3 protein, TCRdb gives one entry from its re-call of the 5' RACE reads, without DNA. The repertoire table contains hundreds of thousands of distinct CDR3 sequences. The sequencing input was blood T cells: a sorted CD56 or NKG2C T cell subset, CD4+ or CD8+ T cells, or bulk PBMC T cells (not recorded which). The source is a woman between 18 and 70 years old in good health. The chain uses TRBV5-1 and TRBJ1-1. The CDR3 protein is CASSLGGTLAEAFF.